A selection of T cell receptor beta chains follows, all from one sample in a study of control samples from healthy donors and cancer patients. Clones were sequenced by immunoSEQ multiplex PCR, and TCRdb holds only the in-frame ones, with some missing. The sample holds roughly 140,000 clones, about 94% seen once. The sample consisted of blood. These receptors were collected from a man aged 45-65 years in good health. The CDR3 runs from the conserved cysteine through the conserved F or W.

TRBV19,TRBJ2-2,CASTGGSNTGELFF
TRBV5-1,TRBJ1-1,CASSTGRTEAFF
TRBV10-1,TRBJ2-1,CASSDPGRSYNEQFF
TRBV19,TRBJ1-1,CASSLGEMNTEAFF
TRBV6-6,TRBJ1-1,CASSYEGLDTEAFF
TRBV15,TRBJ2-5,CATSRASGRALGTQYF
TRBV3-1/TRBV3-2,TRBJ2-1,CASSQEYEQFF
TRBV10-3,TRBJ1-5,CAISEVRDRFKNSNQPQHF
TRBV27,TRBJ2-7,CASSLLGRGGYEQYF
TRBV6-5,TRBJ2-7,CASSYSTPNEQYF
TRBV11-2,TRBJ2-3,CASTPTSSITDTQYF
TRBV18,TRBJ1-2,CASSPSGTGLYGYTF
TRBV5-1,TRBJ1-4,CASSLAGATNEKLFF
TRBV11-2,TRBJ2-6,CASSLAFRAGANVLTF
TRBV5-6,TRBJ2-2,CASSSTERGTGELFF
TRBV30,TRBJ2-3,CAWTSGRTSTDTQYF
TRBV2,TRBJ1-2,CASGGGQSSYGYTF
TRBV5-1,TRBJ1-2,CASSFGGEGYTF
TRBV24-1,TRBJ2-1,CATSEKTSGRIYNEQFF
TRBV6-1,TRBJ2-3,CASSEEPPGAQYF
TRBV7-2,TRBJ1-5,CASSQDYQPQHF
TRBV27,TRBJ2-7,CASSLYPGLAGEGQYF
TRBV10-1,TRBJ2-7,CASSLSGTPYEQYF
TRBV24-1,TRBJ2-2,CATSERTTGELFF
TRBV30,TRBJ1-3,CAWLPSPGQGMGNTIYF
TRBV9,TRBJ1-1,CASSPQTGGSTEAFF
TRBV2,TRBJ2-5,CASRRSLAGGETQYF
TRBV18,TRBJ2-7,CASSPGTSSYEQYF
TRBV19,TRBJ2-2,CASSPGSGELFF
TRBV19,TRBJ1-1,CASKQGWGINTEAFF
TRBV3-1/TRBV3-2,TRBJ2-5,CASSLSPGLAGKGGETQYF
TRBV5-4,TRBJ1-1,CASSLGQYTEAFF
TRBV5-1,TRBJ1-5,CASGPGVYADSNQPQHF
TRBV6-5,TRBJ1-5,CASNDRDQSQPQHF
TRBV14,TRBJ2-3,CASRASPGVTTDTQYF
TRBV19,TRBJ2-1,CASSMVSAGLYNEQFF
TRBV5-1,TRBJ2-1,CASSLVWTSGHNEQFF
TRBV12-3/TRBV12-4,TRBJ1-5,CASSSDRGGPQHF
TRBV2,TRBJ1-5,CASSSGQGGQPQHF
TRBV6-2/TRBV6-3,TRBJ2-4,CASSYPEGTLAKNIQYF
TRBV5-5,TRBJ2-5,CASSLGLGQIQETQYF
TRBV6-1,TRBJ2-7,CASSEVSYEQYF
TRBV29-1,TRBJ2-3,CSALGLAGGTDTQYF
TRBV3-1/TRBV3-2,TRBJ2-7,CASSQRVGRDEQYF
TRBV29-1,TRBJ2-6,CSRRRPNSGANVLTF
TRBV5-1,TRBJ1-5,CASSLEGLHSNQPQHF
TRBV9,TRBJ2-3,CASSVAGVGFSSTDTQYF
TRBV5-1,TRBJ1-6,CASSDRTGYNSPLHF
TRBV11-1,TRBJ2-1,CASSFVRESTHEQFF
TRBV12-3/TRBV12-4,TRBJ1-1,CASSKKGVTEAFF
TRBV19,TRBJ1-4,CASSPRRGPTNEKLFF
TRBV9,TRBJ2-7,CASSVAQGFAYEQYF
TRBV5-1,TRBJ1-4,CASKVGDSNEKLFF
TRBV28,TRBJ1-1,CASRGQGRNTEAFF
TRBV27,TRBJ2-4,CASWTTLAKNIQYF